These T cell receptor beta chains were read from a single sample in a study of regulatory T cells in long-lasting Graves disease. TCRdb re-called the multiplex PCR reads through MiXCR, storing one row per CDR3 protein. The profile shows about 210,000 distinct CDR3 sequences, roughly 19% of them singletons. The same data also contributed to another study, on T cells in Graves' hyperthyroidism and ophthalmopathy.

Source: peripheral blood mononuclear cells (PBMCs), taken at new diagnosis, from a patient treated with antithyroid drugs. Source of these receptors: a woman in her twenties or thirties with Graves disease. Both conserved end residues are part of each CDR3. Fields, in order: D gene, J gene, clone size, V gene, CDR3 DNA, CDR3 protein. The D gene is left open where the match is weak. Only some rows state a clone size, as once, few, many or a class for expanded clones.

>.|TRBJ2-1|many|TRBV3-1
TGTGCCAGCAGCCAAGAGGTCCCCTCCCGGTTCTTC
CASSQEVPSRFF
>TRBD2|TRBJ2-7|few|TRBV30
TGTGCCTGGAGTGCCTGGACTAGCGGCGAGCAGTACTTC
CAWSAWTSGEQYF
>TRBD1|TRBJ2-1|many|TRBV3-1
TGTGCCAGCAGCCAGGGCAGGGGGTGGAATGAGCAGTTCTTC
CASSQGRGWNEQFF
>TRBD1|TRBJ1-2|many|TRBV7-6
TGTGCCAGCAGCGGTGGGACAGGGCTTGGCTACACCTTC
CASSGGTGLGYTF
>TRBD2|TRBJ2-2|.|TRBV24-1
TGTGCCACCAGTGATTTACCTAGCGGAGACCCCCCCGGGGAGCTGTTTTTT
CATSDLPSGDPPGELFF
>.|TRBJ1-2|many|TRBV20-1
TGCAGTGCTAACAACTATGGCTACACCTTC
CSANNYGYTF
>.|TRBJ2-7|.|TRBV12-3/TRBV12-4
TGTGCCAGCAGCAGACTACTAGCCCCGTTGGACGAGCAGTACTTC
CASSRLLAPLDEQYF
>TRBD1|TRBJ1-6|.|TRBV6-5
TGTGCCAGCAGTTACTCCCAGGGGGCGAGCTCCTATAATTCACCCCTCCACTTT
CASSYSQGASSYNSPLHF
>TRBD1|TRBJ1-1|many|TRBV6-1
TGTGCCAGCAGTCCTACGACAGGGAGGACTGAAGCTTTCTTT
CASSPTTGRTEAFF
>.|TRBJ2-2|many|TRBV6-4
TGTGCCAGCAGCCCCGGGACGGCGAACACCGGGGAGCTGTTTTTT
CASSPGTANTGELFF
>TRBD1|TRBJ1-4|few|TRBV7-2
TGTGCCAGCAGCCTATGGGCGGGACAGTCGGCATATGAAAAACTGTTTTTT
CASSLWAGQSAYEKLFF
>.|TRBJ2-5|many|TRBV5-1
TGCGCCAGCAGCTTAGGACAGATGTACCAAGAGACCCAGTACTTC
CASSLGQMYQETQYF
>.|TRBJ2-1|many|TRBV12-3/TRBV12-4
TGTGCCAGCAGTCAATCCCACCCGGGGTCCAGCGATGAGCAGTTCTTC
CASSQSHPGSSDEQFF
>TRBD2|TRBJ2-7|.|TRBV11-2
TGTGCCAGCAGTTTTTTTCCCCTGACTAGCGGGGTCTCCTACGAGCAGTACTTC
CASSFFPLTSGVSYEQYF
>.|TRBJ1-1|.|TRBV28
TGTGCCAGCAGTTACAGGGCCACTGAAGCTTTCTTT
CASSYRATEAFF
>TRBD1|TRBJ1-4|few|TRBV4-1
TGCGCCAGCAGCCAAGGGGACAGAAATGAAAAACTGTTTTTT
CASSQGDRNEKLFF
>TRBD1|TRBJ1-5|many|TRBV2
TGTGCCAGCAGCAAACAGGGGGGAAATCAGCCCCAGCATTTT
CASSKQGGNQPQHF
>.|TRBJ2-2|many|TRBV7-6
TGTGCCAGCAGCTTAGTTGGTATATCTCCTTGGGCGTCCGGGGAGCTGTTTTTT
CASSLVGISPWASGELFF
>TRBD1|TRBJ2-2|.|TRBV3-1
TGTGCCAGCATCCCGACGGGACAGACCACCGGGGAGCTGTTTTTT
CASIPTGQTTGELFF
>TRBD2|TRBJ2-1|many|TRBV5-1
TGCGCCAGCAGCTCAACTAGCGGGAGGGCCGAGAATGAGCAGTTCTTC
CASSSTSGRAENEQFF
>TRBD2|TRBJ2-3|many|TRBV28
TGTGCCAGCAGACCCTCCCTGAGACTAGCTATAACAGATACGCAGTATTTT
CASRPSLRLAITDTQYF
>TRBD2|TRBJ2-3|once|TRBV2
TGTGCCAGCAGTGAATGGACTAGCGCTAGCACAGATACGCAGTATTTT
CASSEWTSASTDTQYF